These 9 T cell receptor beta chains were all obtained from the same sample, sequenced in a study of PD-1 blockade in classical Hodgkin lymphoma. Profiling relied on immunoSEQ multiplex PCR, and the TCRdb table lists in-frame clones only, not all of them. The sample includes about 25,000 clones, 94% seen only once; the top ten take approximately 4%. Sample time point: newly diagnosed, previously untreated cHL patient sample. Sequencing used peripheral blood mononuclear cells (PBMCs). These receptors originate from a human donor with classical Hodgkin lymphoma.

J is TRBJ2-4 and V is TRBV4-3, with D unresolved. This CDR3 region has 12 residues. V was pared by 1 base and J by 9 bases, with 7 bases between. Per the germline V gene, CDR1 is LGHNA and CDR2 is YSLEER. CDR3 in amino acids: CASSQANGIQYF. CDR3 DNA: TGCGCCAGCAGCCAAGCTAATGGCATTCAGTACTTC.

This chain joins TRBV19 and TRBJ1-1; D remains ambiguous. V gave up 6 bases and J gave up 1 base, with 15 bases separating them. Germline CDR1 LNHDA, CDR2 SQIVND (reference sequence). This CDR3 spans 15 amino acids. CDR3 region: CASRPAGVGNTEAFF. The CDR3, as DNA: TGTGCCAGTAGGCCCGCGGGTGTAGGGAACACTGAAGCTTTCTTT.

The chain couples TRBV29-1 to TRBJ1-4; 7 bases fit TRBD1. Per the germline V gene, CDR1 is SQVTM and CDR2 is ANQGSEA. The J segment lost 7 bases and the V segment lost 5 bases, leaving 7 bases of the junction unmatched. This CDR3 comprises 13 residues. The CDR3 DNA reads TGCAGCGTTTCTAGAACAGGGGCTGAAAAACTGTTTTTT. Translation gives CSVSRTGAEKLFF.

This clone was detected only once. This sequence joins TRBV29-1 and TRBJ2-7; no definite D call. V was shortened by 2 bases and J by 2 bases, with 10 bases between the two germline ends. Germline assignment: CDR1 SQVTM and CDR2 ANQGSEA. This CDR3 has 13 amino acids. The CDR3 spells CSVELTAPYEQYF. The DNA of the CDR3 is TGCAGCGTTGAACTCACAGCGCCCTACGAGCAGTACTTC.

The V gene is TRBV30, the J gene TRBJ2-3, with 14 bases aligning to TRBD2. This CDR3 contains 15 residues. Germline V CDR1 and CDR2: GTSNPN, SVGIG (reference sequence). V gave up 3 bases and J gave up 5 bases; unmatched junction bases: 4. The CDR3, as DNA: TGTGCCTGGAGCCTGGGACTAGCGGGGGTAGATACGCAGTATTTT. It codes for CAWSLGLAGVDTQYF.

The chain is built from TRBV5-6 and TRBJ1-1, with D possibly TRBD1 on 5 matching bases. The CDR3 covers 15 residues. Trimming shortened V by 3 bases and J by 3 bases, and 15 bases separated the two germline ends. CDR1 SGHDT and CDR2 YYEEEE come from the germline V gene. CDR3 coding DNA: TGTGCCAGCAGCTGGGGGTGGGCCAGCGACACTGAAGCTTTCTTT. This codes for CASSWGWASDTEAFF.

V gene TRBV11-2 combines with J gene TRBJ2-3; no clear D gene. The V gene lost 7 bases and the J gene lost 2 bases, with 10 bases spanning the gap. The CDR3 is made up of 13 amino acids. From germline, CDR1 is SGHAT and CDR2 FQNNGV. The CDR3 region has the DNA TGTGCCAGCACCCAGAGGCCCACAGATACGCAGTATTTT. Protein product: CASTQRPTDTQYF.

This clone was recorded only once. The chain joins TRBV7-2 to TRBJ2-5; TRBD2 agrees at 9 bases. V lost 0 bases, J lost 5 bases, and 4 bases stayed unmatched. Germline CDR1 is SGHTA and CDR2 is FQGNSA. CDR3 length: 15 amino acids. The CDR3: CASSLASGSRETQYF. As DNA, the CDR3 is TGTGCCAGCAGCTTAGCTAGCGGGAGTCGGGAGACCCAGTACTTC. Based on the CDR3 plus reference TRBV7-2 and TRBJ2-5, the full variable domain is GAGVSQSPSNKVTEKGKDVELRCDPISGHTALYWYRQSLGQGLEFLIYFQGNSAPDKSGLPSDRFSAERTGGSVSTLTIQRTQQEDSAVYLCASSLASGSRETQYFGPGTRLLVL.

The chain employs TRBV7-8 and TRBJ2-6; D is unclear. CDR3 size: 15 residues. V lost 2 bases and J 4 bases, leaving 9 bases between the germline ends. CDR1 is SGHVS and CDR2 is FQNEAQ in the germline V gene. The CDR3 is CASSLNGRGANVLTF. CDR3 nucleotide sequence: TGTGCCAGCAGCTTAAACGGCAGGGGGGCCAACGTCCTGACTTTC.